Ten or more counts support the clone carrying this TCR beta chain. CDR3-region Arm-PCR and iRepertoire HTBI primers produced the TCR beta libraries. Each CDR3 protein is one row after TCRdb ran MiXCR on the multiplex PCR reads. This table holds roughly 380,000 distinct CDR3 sequences, around 15% found once. Germline V lookup: CDR1 SGHRS, CDR2 YFSETQ. The CDR3 contains 15 residues. Trimming removed 4 bases at V and 3 bases at J, with 17 bases between. This entry comes from a study of regulatory T cells in long-lasting Graves disease. In the study overall: Antithyroid drug exposure in newly diagnosed Graves' patients had lasted under 3 months.

Described time point: newly diagnosed GD, antithyroid drugs for less than 3 months. Preparation of the TCR library used RNA extracted from PBMCs. This same sample was also taken into another study, of T cells in Graves' hyperthyroidism and ophthalmopathy. That investigation notes: Over 18 months, lack of ophthalmopathy progression marked Graves' hyperthyroidism as stable. Expanded thyroid clonotypes (above 0.001) were mostly also found in blood.

V usage is TRBV5-1 and J usage is TRBJ2-7; D perhaps matches TRBD2 (5 bases). The receptor was isolated from a man in his forties with Graves disease. The sample here was peripheral blood mononuclear cells (PBMCs), taken at new diagnosis, from a patient treated with antithyroid drugs. In DNA form, the CDR3 reads TGCGCCAGCAGCCCGCGGACGGAGGATTTCTACGAGCAGTACTTC. Its protein is CASSPRTEDFYEQYF.